This TCR beta chain stems from a study of persistence of HIV-infected CD4 T cells. Findings and caveats of the study: Within sorted populations, more oligoclonal TCRs accompanied more oligoclonal proviruses. Degenerate expanded CDR3beta sequences were enriched among CMV- and Gag-responding cells. CMV- and Gag-responding cells had lower TCRbeta richness than CD3/CD28-responding cells.

V lost 6 bases, J lost 6 bases, and 15 bases lay in between. CDR1 and CDR2 from the germline V gene are KGHSH and LQKENI. The CDR3 spans 14 residues. The immunoSEQ assay was version 4, run in survey mode. Here immunoSEQ multiplex PCR was the method, and the copy in TCRdb shows in-frame clones only, minus some. The sample shows approximately 26,000 clones, over 65% of them seen only once. Stimulation used approximately 9.5 ug/mL lysate from CMV-infected fibroblasts. CD40L-negative CD69-negative CD45RO-high memory CD4+ T cells were sorted as populations depleted of antigen-responding cells. Concerning this clone itself: No antigen is known for it.

The chain has TRBV18 and TRBJ1-5, with D perhaps matching TRBD1 (6 bases). The clonotype originates from an adult woman with HIV who was CMV-seropositive. The sample here was CD4+ T cells sorted from PBMCs after approximately 19-hour stimulation, taken from a patient who received antiretroviral therapy. For the CDR3, the DNA is TGTGCCAGCTCGTCTTCAGGGGAGGCTCAGCCCCAGCATTTT. The encoded protein is CASSSSGEAQPQHF. Filled out from reference TRBV18 and TRBJ1-5, the complete variable domain reads NAGVMQNPRHLVRRRGQEARLRCSPMKGHSHVYWYRQLPEEGLKFMVYLQKENIIDESGMPKERFSAEFPKEGPSILRIQQVVRGDSAAYFCASSSSGEAQPQHFGDGTRLSIL.